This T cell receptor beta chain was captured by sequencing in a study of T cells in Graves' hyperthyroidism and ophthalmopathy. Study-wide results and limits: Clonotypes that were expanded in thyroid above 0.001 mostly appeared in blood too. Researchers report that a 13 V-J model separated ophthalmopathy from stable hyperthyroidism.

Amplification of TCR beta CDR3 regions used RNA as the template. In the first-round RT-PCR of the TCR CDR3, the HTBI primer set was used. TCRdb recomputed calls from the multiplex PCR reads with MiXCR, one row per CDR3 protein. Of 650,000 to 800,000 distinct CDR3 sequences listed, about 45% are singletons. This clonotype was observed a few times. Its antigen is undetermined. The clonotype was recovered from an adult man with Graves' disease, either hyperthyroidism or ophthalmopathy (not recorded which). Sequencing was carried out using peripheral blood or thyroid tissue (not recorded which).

The DNA for the CDR3 is TGCAGCGTTGGACGGGGTGAGGCTTTCTTT. Translating it yields CSVGRGEAFF. The V call is TRBV29-1, the J call TRBJ1-1; D remains unclear. From germline, CDR1 is SQVTM and CDR2 ANQGSEA. The CDR3 is made up of 10 amino acids. Trimming took 4 bases from V and 11 from J, leaving 11 bases between them.